The 6 T cell receptor beta chains in this list originate from one sample, sequenced in a study of T cell responses to AZD1222 COVID-19 vaccine. The data were produced by immunoSEQ multiplex PCR, yet TCRdb's version contains in-frame clones alone and is incomplete. The sample lists about 190,000 clones; around 87% were seen once. The material sequenced was peripheral blood, taken on day 0 of AZD1222 vaccination. The source of these receptors is an adult in good health.

The rearrangement links TRBV5-1 to TRBJ2-3, with 11 nucleotides matching TRBD2. The germline CDR1 and CDR2 sequences are SGHRS and YFSETQ. Trimming took 2 bases from V and 4 from J; bases not matched to a gene: 3. This CDR3 has 15 amino acids. The CDR3 nucleotides read TGCGCCAGCAGCTTTACTAGCGGGGGTTCAGATACGCAGTATTTT. It yields the protein CASSFTSGGSDTQYF.

The chain uses TRBV7-9 and TRBJ2-3; 7 bases agree with TRBD1. CDR1 is SEHNR, CDR2 FQNEAQ, per germline (reference sequence). CDR3 length equals 12 residues. V lost 4 bases to trimming and J lost 6 bases; unmatched junction nucleotides: 1. The CDR3 DNA reads TGTGCCAGCAGCTCGACAGGGGATACGCAGTATTTT. Protein product: CASSSTGDTQYF.

This chain connects TRBV6-2 or TRBV6-3 to TRBJ2-4, with 7 bases that match TRBD1. The germline CDR1 and CDR2 sequences are MNHEY and SVGEGT. V lost 4 bases to trimming and J lost 5 bases; unmatched junction nucleotides: 8. This CDR3 contains 15 residues. CDR3 amino acids: CASSSRQGPQNIQYF. As DNA, the CDR3 is TGTGCCAGCAGTTCTCGACAGGGCCCCCAAAACATTCAGTACTTC.

The chain employs TRBV28 and TRBJ2-3; 11 bases align to TRBD2. This CDR3 is built from 18 residues. CDR1 and CDR2 from the germline V gene are MDHEN and SYDVKM. V was pared by 1 base and J by 1 base, with 7 bases of the junction left unmatched. The CDR3 spells CASSLSLAGGRGTDTQYF. The CDR3 bases are TGTGCCAGCAGTTTATCGCTAGCGGGGGGACGAGGCACAGATACGCAGTATTTT.

The gene calls are TRBV27 and TRBJ1-6, with 9 bases lining up with TRBD1. This CDR3 comprises 16 residues. CDR1 is MNHEY, CDR2 SMNVEV, per germline (reference sequence). The trim removed 0 bases at V and 10 bases at J, leaving 7 bases unmatched. The CDR3 coding sequence is TGTGCCAGCAGTTTATCAACCGGGACAGGGAACTCACCCCTCCACTTT. It codes for CASSLSTGTGNSPLHF.

The genes are TRBV30 and TRBJ1-1, with a weak D call TRBD1 (5 bases). Trimming shortened V by 0 bases and J by 5 bases, and 13 bases separated the two germline ends. CDR3 size: 14 residues. Germline CDR1 is GTSNPN and CDR2 is SVGIG (reference sequence). CDR3 bases: TGTGCCTGGAGTGTACCAGGGTCGGGGACTGAAGCTTTCTTT. This codes for CAWSVPGSGTEAFF.